A selection of T cell receptor beta chains follows, all from one sample in a study of PD-L1 blockade in urothelial cancer. Assay: immunoSEQ multiplex PCR; the TCRdb copy retains only in-frame clones and omits some. This sample has about 130,000 clones, with 86% found just once. The sample here was PBMCs, taken around atezolizumab (anti-PD-L1) treatment. These receptors were taken from a man aged 50-59 years with urothelial cancer. CDR3s include the opening cysteine and the closing phenylalanine or tryptophan. The D gene is left open where the match is weak. The size entry is marked missing in some rows and otherwise reads once, few, many or a size class.

J,V,size,D,CDR3,DNA
TRBJ2-5,TRBV5-6,-,TRBD1,CASGNRQGPQETQYF,TGTGCCAGCGGCAACCGACAGGGACCCCAAGAGACCCAGTACTTC
TRBJ2-2,TRBV21-1,once,-,CANTQRREGAPNTGELFF,TGTGCCAACACTCAGAGGCGGGAGGGCGCCCCGAACACCGGGGAGCTGTTTTTT
TRBJ2-7,TRBV4-1,-,TRBD1,CASSQGTGASSYEQYF,TGCGCCAGCAGCCAAGGGACAGGGGCCAGCTCCTACGAGCAGTACTTC
TRBJ2-6,TRBV4-2,-,TRBD2,CASSQDYFTGLASGANVLTF,TGTGCCAGCAGCCAAGATTATTTCACCGGACTAGCGTCTGGGGCCAACGTCCTGACTTTC
TRBJ1-6,TRBV7-2,-,TRBD1,CASSSPGQGLSPLHF,TGTGCCAGCAGCTCACCGGGACAGGGGCTTTCACCCCTCCACTTT
TRBJ1-4,TRBV6-1,-,-,CASSEPVGGTEKLFF,TGTGCCAGCAGTGAACCCGTCGGAGGGACTGAAAAACTGTTTTTT
TRBJ2-7,TRBV10-1,-,TRBD2,CASRTSDWTPRRNSYEQYF,TGCGCCAGCAGAACTAGCGATTGGACCCCTCGCAGAAACTCCTACGAGCAGTACTTC
TRBJ1-4,TRBV2,-,TRBD1,CASSDGTANEKLFF,TGTGCCAGCAGTGACGGGACAGCTAATGAAAAACTGTTTTTT
TRBJ2-5,TRBV5-1,-,TRBD1,CASSLTTGGETQYF,TGCGCCAGCAGCTTGACGACAGGGGGGGAGACCCAGTACTTC
TRBJ1-1,TRBV5-1,-,-,CASSLALGTNTEAFF,TGCGCCAGCAGCTTGGCCCTAGGTACGAACACTGAAGCTTTCTTT
TRBJ2-7,TRBV13,-,TRBD1,CASSLGTGGSEQYF,TGTGCCAGCAGCTTGGGGACAGGGGGCTCCGAGCAGTACTTC
TRBJ1-2,TRBV5-1,few,TRBD1,CASSFLTGADSGYTF,TGCGCCAGCAGCTTCCTTACAGGGGCGGACTCGGGCTACACCTTC
TRBJ2-7,TRBV5-6,few,-,CASSFDSPYEQYF,TGTGCCAGCAGCTTCGACAGTCCCTACGAGCAGTACTTC
TRBJ1-5,TRBV6-5,-,-,CASSYSTLGQPQHF,TGTGCCAGCAGTTACTCGACACTCGGTCAGCCCCAGCATTTT
TRBJ2-7,TRBV30,-,TRBD2,CAWRTGTRVYEQYF,TGTGCCTGGAGGACCGGGACTAGAGTATACGAGCAGTACTTC
TRBJ1-1,TRBV19,-,-,CASSTFPPNTEAFF,TGTGCCAGTAGTACCTTCCCCCCGAACACTGAAGCTTTCTTT
TRBJ2-1,TRBV9,-,TRBD2,CASSVGGGRSNEQFF,TGTGCCAGCAGCGTAGGGGGCGGGAGAAGCAATGAGCAGTTCTTC
TRBJ2-1,TRBV30,few,-,CAWREDLARVNEQFF,TGTGCCTGGAGGGAAGATCTAGCGAGAGTCAATGAGCAGTTCTTC
TRBJ1-5,TRBV6-1,-,-,CASTSRGDQPQHF,TGTGCCAGCACCTCCCGAGGAGACCAGCCCCAGCATTTT
TRBJ1-4,TRBV14,-,-,CASSQVGTTLFF,TGTGCCAGCAGCCAAGTGGGGACAACTCTGTTTTTT
TRBJ2-5,TRBV15,-,TRBD1,CATSSDRGQTQYF,TGTGCCACCAGCAGTGACAGGGGCCAGACCCAGTACTTC
TRBJ2-1,TRBV2,-,TRBD2,CASCLAVYNEQFF,TGTGCCAGCTGTCTAGCGGTTTACAATGAGCAGTTCTTC
TRBJ1-3,TRBV9,-,-,CASSARPGGGLSNSGNTIYF,TGTGCCAGCAGCGCCCGACCGGGAGGGGGATTATCGAACTCTGGAAACACCATATATTTT
TRBJ2-6,TRBV5-1,-,-,CASSLEGVGSGANVLTF,TGCGCCAGCAGCTTGGAGGGAGTAGGCTCTGGGGCCAACGTCCTGACTTTC